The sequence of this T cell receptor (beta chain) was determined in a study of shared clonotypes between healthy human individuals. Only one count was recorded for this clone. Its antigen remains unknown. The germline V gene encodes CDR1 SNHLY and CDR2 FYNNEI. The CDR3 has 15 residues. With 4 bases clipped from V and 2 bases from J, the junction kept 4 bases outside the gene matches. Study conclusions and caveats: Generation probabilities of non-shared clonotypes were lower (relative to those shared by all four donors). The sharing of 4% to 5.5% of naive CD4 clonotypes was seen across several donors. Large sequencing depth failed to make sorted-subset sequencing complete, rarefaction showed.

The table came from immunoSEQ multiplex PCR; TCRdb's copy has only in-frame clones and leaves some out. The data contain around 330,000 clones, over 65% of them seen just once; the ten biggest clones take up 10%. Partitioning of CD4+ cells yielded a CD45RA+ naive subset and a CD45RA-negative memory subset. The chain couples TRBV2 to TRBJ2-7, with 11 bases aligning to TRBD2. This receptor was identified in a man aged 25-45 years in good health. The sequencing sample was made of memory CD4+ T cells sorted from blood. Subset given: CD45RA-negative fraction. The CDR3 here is CASSGSSGRAYEQYF. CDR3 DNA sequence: TGTGCCAGCAGTGGGAGTAGCGGGAGGGCCTACGAGCAGTACTTC.